This T cell receptor beta chain was recovered during a study of vaccination and CD4 T cells after COVID-19. For the study at large: The convalescents comprised six males and four females, two of them Hispanic.

Documented treatment: 10-day PBMC culture with coronavirus spike peptide pools or control peptides (ViraFEST assay). There were positive PCR dates ranging from March to December 2020, all predating US Alpha, Beta and Delta variants. Cells received half-medium changes with fresh IL-2 medium on days 3 and 7. Remarks on this clonotype: The antigen is undetermined.

Cultured CD4+ T cell DNA was sequenced using the Oncomine TCR Beta short-read assay. After culture, CD4+ T cells served as the source for genomic DNA extraction. TCRdb reprocessed the PCR reads via MiXCR and lists one record per CDR3 protein. The sample has about 13,000 distinct CDR3 sequences, 33% seen once; the top ten hold 10%. The receptor was derived from a human donor who had recovered from COVID-19. Sequencing used CD4+ T cells from blood, cultured in vitro, obtained after SARS-CoV-2 vaccination.

As DNA, the CDR3 is TGTGCCAGCAGCGACCCCGGTTGGAGAACTAGCACAGATACGCAGTATTTT. It specifies CASSDPGWRTSTDTQYF. The gene calls are TRBV7-2 and TRBJ2-3, with no clear D. Per germline, CDR1 SGHTA and CDR2 FQGNSA. The CDR3 extends over 17 amino acids. Trimming removed 5 bases at V and 0 bases at J, with 18 bases between.